These 5 T cell receptor beta chains were all obtained from the same sample, sequenced in a study of T cells in women clearing cervical HPV infection. TCRdb's copy holds only in-frame clones and misses some; the assay was immunoSEQ multiplex PCR. Recorded here are 40,000 to 45,000 clones; the top ten clones represent 1.2%. What was sequenced was blood buffy coat. The receptors shown here come from a woman between 18 and 69 years old with a cervical HPV16 infection that either progressed to CIN3+ or cleared (not recorded which).

The part of the CDR3 DNA that was read is TGTGCCTGGGCTATTCAGGGGGCTCAGCCC. Translated, it gives CAWAIQGAQP. The CDR3 reads in full as CAWAIQGAQPQHF. The J gene is TRBJ1-5, the V gene TRBV30; 8 nucleotides line up with TRBD1. Read data end 3 residues before the CDR3 end; the end is taken from the germline J gene. Germline V gene sequence: CDR1 GTSNPN, CDR2 SVGIG (reference sequence). CDR3 length: 13 residues. The V and J ends lost 5 bases and 6 bases, in that order; junction bases with no gene match: 6. Filled out from reference TRBV30 and TRBJ1-5, the complete variable domain reads SQTIHQWPATLVQPVGSPLSLECTVEGTSNPNLYWYRQAAGRGLQLLFYSVGIGQISSEVPQNLSASRPQDRQFILSSKKLLLSDSGFYLCAWAIQGAQPQHFGDGTRLSIL.

Partial CDR3 DNA: TGTGCCAGTAACTTGCAGGGAGGCAAGGAGGATGGC. Protein product: CASNLQGGKEDG. The full CDR3 sequence reads CASNLQGGKEDGYTF. The genes are TRBV19 and TRBJ1-2; possibly TRBD1 for D (5 bases). The read halts 3 residues ahead of the CDR3 end, with the missing end drawn from the germline J gene. This CDR3 contains 15 residues. Trimming removed 7 bases from V and 6 bases from J, with 21 bases in between. Germline V gives CDR1 LNHDA, CDR2 SQIVND (reference sequence).

With regard to this clone: Read data end 3 residues before the CDR3 end; the end is taken from the germline J gene. The rearrangement uses TRBV18 and TRBJ1-4; D call uncertain. The CDR3 is made up of 13 amino acids. Germline V gene data show CDR1 as KGHSH and CDR2 as LQKENI. The CDR3: CASSQGEGSPLFF. The CDR3 DNA, read in part, is TGTGCCAGCTCTCAAGGAGAGGGTTCACCA.

On this clone itself: The read finishes 3 residues shy of the CDR3 end, and the germline J gene is used to complete it. The chain carries TRBV7-2 and TRBJ2-1, with D perhaps TRBD1 (6 bases). CDR1 and CDR2 from the germline V gene are SGHTA and FQGNSA. The CDR3 is 15 residues long. V dropped 4 bases and J dropped 8 bases, with 18 bases sitting between them. The chain's CDR3 is CASSSRGVLKDEQFF. The part of the CDR3 DNA that was read is TGTGCCAGCAGCTCCAGGGGTGTGTTAAAGGATGAG. Full variable domain (missing parts from reference TRBV7-2 and TRBJ2-1): GAGVSQSPSNKVTEKGKDVELRCDPISGHTALYWYRQSLGQGLEFLIYFQGNSAPDKSGLPSDRFSAERTGGSVSTLTIQRTQQEDSAVYLCASSSRGVLKDEQFFGPGTRLTVL.

With respect to this clone: The read halts 3 residues ahead of the CDR3 end, with the missing end drawn from the germline J gene. The chain recombines TRBV7-9 with TRBJ1-2; TRBD1 is a possible D gene (6 bases). V dropped 3 bases and J dropped 0 bases, with 11 bases sitting between them. The CDR3 contains 15 residues. The germline V gene has CDR1 SEHNR and CDR2 FQNEAQ (reference sequence). The chain's CDR3 is CASSFLQGSNYGYTF. CDR3 bases read: TGTGCCAGCAGCTTCTTACAGGGTTCTAACTATGGC. The full variable domain, rest sourced from reference TRBV7-9 and TRBJ1-2, is DTGVSQNPRHKITKRGQNVTFRCDPISEHNRLYWYRQTLGQGPEFLTYFQNEAQLEKSRLLSDRFSAERPKGSFSTLEIQRTEQGDSAMYLCASSFLQGSNYGYTFGSGTRLTVV.